This T cell receptor beta chain appears in the sequencing data of a study of blood T cell repertoires in COVID-19. V was clipped by 6 bases and J by 0 bases, with 12 bases between them. The length of the CDR3 is 15 residues. The germline V gene encodes CDR1 MNHNY and CDR2 SVGAGI (reference sequence). In the study's own analysis: Amplified reference gene primers provided the basis for estimating nucleated cell counts. Profiled with immunoSEQ multiplex PCR; TCRdb holds only in-frame clones, not every one. D and trimming were read from the DNA, whereas the V and J calls and clone size are those reported in that table. The sample includes under 350,000 clones, 83% of them seen just once.

The sequence came from a woman aged 45-60 years who had recovered from COVID-19. The chain has TRBV6-6 and TRBJ1-5; D is perhaps TRBD1 (5 bases). The sequenced material came from peripheral blood. CDR3 bases: TGTGCCAGCAGATCACAGGATAATAGCAATCAGCCCCAGCATTTT. Residues: CASRSQDNSNQPQHF.